This T cell receptor (beta chain) was sequenced during a study of cytomegalovirus exposure and HLA in healthy donors. PCR amplification relied on 60 Vbeta primers (plus 13 Jbeta primers). Profiling relied on immunoSEQ multiplex PCR, and the TCRdb table lists in-frame clones only, not all of them. This table holds 300,000 or so clones, 70% to 90% found once. Germline CDR1 SGHAT, CDR2 FQNNGV. Between the trimmed V and J ends, which lost 0 bases and 2 bases, there was a span of 8 bases. The CDR3 extends over 14 amino acids. Material: PBMCs. The sequence derives from a middle-aged woman in good health and CMV-seropositive. V gene TRBV11-2 combines with J gene TRBJ2-7; possibly TRBD2 for D (5 bases). Written as DNA, the CDR3 is TGTGCCAGCAGCTTAGATGGTAGCGCCTACGAGCAGTACTTC. Translating it yields CASSLDGSAYEQYF.